The entry that follows covers one T cell receptor (beta chain) sequence. For the second PCR, which ran for roughly 7 to 11 cycles, a sample-barcoded 5' primer and a J-beta primer mix were used. A template-switch adaptor that had 12 random nucleotides put a tag on each cDNA molecule. CDR3-containing paired-end reads numbered at least 2.5 million in each sample. TCRdb processed the 5' RACE reads anew with MiXCR; each CDR3 protein has one entry. Here the sample spans 600,000 to 1,000,000 distinct CDR3 sequences, about three fifths being singletons. The sample comes from a study of blood T cells in healthy people across ages. The specimen sequenced was blood. This clonotype was sampled from a man in his thirties or forties in good health.

The CDR3 DNA follows: TGCGCCAGCAGCCATAACTTTGGGGGCTCCTACAATGAGCAGTTCTTC. Protein product: CASSHNFGGSYNEQFF. The gene calls are TRBV4-3 and TRBJ2-1; tentatively, D is TRBD1 or TRBD2 (5 bases each). Germline V gene lookup returns CDR1 LGHNA and CDR2 YSLEER. V shed 3 bases and J shed 0 bases, with 12 bases lying between them. CDR3 length: 16 residues.